This TCR beta chain was identified during a study of vaccination and CD4 T cells after COVID-19. Study-level background: Collection of post-vaccine samples followed dose two by a median about 72 days, spanning a range of 14 to 241. The cells were exposed to overlapping spike peptides originating from SARS-CoV-2, HCoV-NL63, HCoV-OC43 and HCoV-229E for stimulation.

This CDR3 is 13 amino acids long. Trimming cost V 7 bases and J 8 bases, with 15 bases left between them. Germline assignment: CDR1 MDHEN and CDR2 SYDVKM. Noted treatment: roughly 10-day PBMC culture with coronavirus spike peptide pools or control peptides (ViraFEST assay). CD4+ T-cell collection from the unexposed donor predated the COVID-19 pandemic (2011-2018). Via ViraFEST, peptide pools expanded antigen-specific T cells before TCR sequencing. This clonotype came up a few times. What it recognizes is unknown. Sequenced with the Oncomine TCR Beta short-read assay was DNA taken from cultured CD4+ T cells. Genomic DNA was extracted from cultured CD4+ T cells. Using its own MiXCR run on the PCR reads, TCRdb lists one record per CDR3 protein. The sample includes thousands of distinct CDR3 sequences, 25% to 40% of them seen just once.

V gene TRBV28 combines with J gene TRBJ1-5; D not certain. The sequenced sample was CD4+ T cells from blood, cultured in vitro. This receptor was obtained from a human donor in good health. The CDR3 reads CASTRSGLEPQHF. DNA for the CDR3: TGTGCCAGCACGAGGTCGGGGTTGGAGCCCCAGCATTTT.